The 24 T cell receptor beta chains presented below share a single source sample, sequenced in a study of cytomegalovirus exposure and HLA in healthy donors. Vbeta (60) and Jbeta (13) primers were used in the PCR. The table came from immunoSEQ multiplex PCR; TCRdb's copy has only in-frame clones and leaves some out. The sample lists about 200,000 clones; about four fifths were seen once. Sequences were obtained from PBMCs. These receptors came from a woman under 30 in good health and CMV-seronegative.

This clone was detected only a few times. The chain has TRBV11-2 and TRBJ2-5; 7 bases line up with TRBD1. The better agreement between TRBJ2-7 and the DNA end casts doubt on the J call. CDR1 is SGHAT, CDR2 FQNNGV, per germline. The CDR3 loop spans 15 amino acids. The CDR3 loop is CASSYRDSFSYEQYF. CDR3 DNA: TGTGCCAGCAGCTACCGGGACAGTTTTTCCTACGAGCAGTACTTC.

This clone was found once. The chain joins TRBV28 to TRBJ2-2, with 8 positions matching TRBD2. There are 17 residues in the CDR3. Germline V gene sequence: CDR1 MDHEN, CDR2 SYDVKM. The V segment lost 3 bases and the J segment 5 bases; nucleotides outside the gene matches: 11. The CDR3 spells CASSFMQAGGGTGELFF. The CDR3 DNA is TGTGCCAGCAGTTTTATGCAGGCGGGGGGCGGAACCGGGGAGCTGTTTTTT. The entire variable domain, with the rest obtained from reference TRBV28 and TRBJ2-2, is as follows: DVKVTQSSRYLVKRTGEKVFLECVQDMDHENMFWYRQDPGLGLRLIYFSYDVKMKEKGDIPEGYSVSREKKERFSLILESASTNQTSMYLCASSFMQAGGGTGELFFGEGSRLTVL.

The chain couples TRBV10-3 to TRBJ1-2; 9 nucleotides line up with TRBD1. The CDR3 is 14 amino acids. V lost 8 bases to trimming and J lost 3 bases; unmatched junction nucleotides: 7. Germline CDR1 reads ENHRY; CDR2 reads SYGVKD. CDR3 protein: CAIDRGQGYYGYTF. As DNA, the CDR3 is TGTGCCATCGATCGGGGACAGGGTTACTATGGCTACACCTTC.

In this sample, this clone turned up a few times. This chain connects TRBV27 to TRBJ2-7; possible D gene TRBD1, 6 bases. The CDR3 loop spans 15 amino acids. V lost 6 bases and J lost 0, with 15 bases in between. Germline CDR1 MNHEY, CDR2 SMNVEV (reference sequence). CDR3 coding DNA: TGTGCCAGCAGAATTCCGGGACACTTCTCCTACGAGCAGTACGTC. It is translated as CASRIPGHFSYEQYV.

The chain uses TRBV15 and TRBJ1-5; possible D gene TRBD1, 5 bases. The CDR3 is made up of 15 amino acids. V was clipped by 0 bases and J by 6 bases, with 12 bases between them. The germline V gene encodes CDR1 LNHNV and CDR2 YYDKDF (reference sequence). The CDR3 bases are TGTGCCACCAGCAGAGATCGGGCAGGGATTCAGCCCCAGCATTTT. Encoded protein: CATSRDRAGIQPQHF.

In the case of this clone: The identical CDR3 is also encoded by other nucleotide sequences in the sample. The V call is TRBV28, the J call TRBJ1-1, with a weak D call TRBD1 (5 bases). Germline V lookup: CDR1 MDHEN, CDR2 SYDVKM. Trimming left V 10 bases short and J 0 bases short, with 15 bases between. CDR3 length: 14 residues. CDR3: CATAGPLVNTEAFF. The CDR3 nucleotides read TGTGCCACTGCAGGGCCTTTGGTGAACACTGAAGCTTTCTTT.

The V call is TRBV2, the J call TRBJ2-2, with a possible D match to TRBD1 (5 bases). The germline V gene encodes CDR1 SNHLY and CDR2 FYNNEI. The CDR3 spans 14 residues. V was cut by 8 bases and J by 2 bases, with 12 bases left in between. Here the CDR3 reads CASRGHLNTGELFF. For the CDR3, the DNA is TGTGCCAGCCGTGGACACCTAAACACCGGGGAGCTGTTTTTT.

The chain has TRBV7-9 and TRBJ1-1; 8 bases line up with TRBD1. Germline loops: CDR1 SEHNR, CDR2 FQNEAQ (reference sequence). The CDR3 is made up of 13 amino acids. The ends lost 5 bases at V and 6 bases at J; junction bases unmatched: 5. The CDR3 loop reads CASSPDRVAEAFF. DNA for the CDR3: TGTGCCAGCAGCCCGGACAGGGTGGCTGAAGCTTTCTTT.

Only one count was recorded for this clone. The chain uses TRBV11-2 and TRBJ2-3; 8 bases are a match to TRBD1. The CDR3 consists of 15 residues. The germline V gene has CDR1 SGHAT and CDR2 FQNNGV. Trimming removed 5 bases from V and 1 base from J; junction bases left unmatched: 5. The CDR3: CASSRYRGGTDTQYF. In DNA, the CDR3 is TGTGCCAGCAGCCGATACAGGGGGGGCACAGATACGCAGTATTTT.

This clone was seen more than once but under ten times. This sequence joins TRBV7-9 and TRBJ1-1, with D possibly being TRBD1 (6 bases). The V gene lost 1 base and the J gene lost 7 bases, with 10 bases spanning the gap. The germline V gene encodes CDR1 SEHNR and CDR2 FQNEAQ (reference sequence). This CDR3 is 13 amino acids long. The CDR3 loop is CASSLGTVNEAFF. The CDR3 DNA is TGTGCCAGCAGCTTAGGGACAGTAAATGAAGCTTTCTTT.

The chain links TRBV5-4 to TRBJ1-1; D is unresolved. V dropped 4 bases and J dropped 2 bases, with 6 bases sitting between them. Germline V CDR1 and CDR2: SGHNT, YYREEE (reference sequence). CDR3 length: 12 residues. The DNA of the CDR3 is TGTGCCAGCAGCCCGGGAAACACTGAAGCTTTCTTT. As protein: CASSPGNTEAFF.

This sequence joins TRBV7-8 and TRBJ2-1; 9 bases are a match to TRBD2. The V gene end was trimmed by 3 bases and the J gene end by 2 bases; junction bases not matched to a gene: 5. The CDR3 totals 16 residues. Per the germline V gene, CDR1 is SGHVS and CDR2 is FQNEAQ. The DNA of the CDR3 is TGTGCCAGCAGCTTTACTTGGACTAGCGCCTACAATGAGCAGTTCTTC. It codes for CASSFTWTSAYNEQFF.

The rearrangement links TRBV6-5 to TRBJ2-5; D is possibly TRBD2 (5 bases). CDR1 and CDR2 from the germline V gene are MNHEY and SVGAGI. This CDR3 has 14 residues. V dropped 3 bases and J dropped 2 bases, with 10 bases sitting between them. The CDR3 bases are TGTGCCAGCAGTTATACAAGGAGGCAAGAGACCCAGTACTTC. Its protein is CASSYTRRQETQYF.

This chain uses TRBV5-1 with TRBJ2-1, with D possibly matching TRBD2 (5 bases). Germline values: CDR1 SGHRS, CDR2 YFSETQ. Trimming left V 2 bases short and J 6 bases short, with 6 bases between. This CDR3 is built from 12 residues. The CDR3 DNA sequence: TGCGCCAGCAGCTTAAGCGGCAATGAGCAGTTCTTC. It specifies CASSLSGNEQFF.

This clone was picked up a small number of times. The V and J genes are TRBV9 and TRBJ2-6, with D perhaps TRBD2 (5 bases). Per the germline V gene, CDR1 is SGDLS and CDR2 is YYNGEE. The CDR3 contains 16 residues. Between the trimmed V and J ends, which lost 4 bases and 4 bases, there was a span of 15 bases. CDR3 in amino acids: CASSPYGLGGANVLTF. The CDR3 DNA sequence: TGTGCCAGCAGCCCCTACGGACTCGGCGGGGCCAACGTCCTGACTTTC.

The V gene is TRBV6-5, the J gene TRBJ1-1, with TRBD1 identical over 7 bases. Trimming cost V 3 bases and J 4 bases; bases outside gene matches: 11. CDR1 is MNHEY and CDR2 is SVGAGI in the germline V gene. This CDR3 has 16 residues. The CDR3 sequence is CASSYTTGASVTEAFF. CDR3 DNA sequence: TGTGCCAGCAGTTATACTACAGGGGCCTCGGTCACTGAAGCTTTCTTT.

The V call is TRBV2, the J call TRBJ2-1; TRBD2 matches 9 bases. This CDR3 has 14 residues. The germline V gene encodes CDR1 SNHLY and CDR2 FYNNEI. V lost 7 bases and J lost 9; bases outside the gene matches: 10. The CDR3 sequence: CASTGREGLGEQFF. The CDR3, as DNA: TGTGCCAGCACTGGGCGGGAGGGCTTGGGTGAGCAGTTCTTC.

The V and J genes are TRBV27 and TRBJ2-2; 7 bases align to TRBD1. Losses at the gene ends were 6 bases for V and 4 bases for J; bases not matched to a gene: 11. CDR1 MNHEY and CDR2 SMNVEV come from the germline V gene (reference sequence). The length of the CDR3 is 16 residues. CDR3: CASRPTGALSTGELFF. DNA for the CDR3: TGTGCCAGCAGGCCTACAGGGGCTTTAAGCACCGGGGAGCTGTTTTTT.

This sequence joins TRBV4-2 and TRBJ2-7; TRBD2 matches 7 bases. The CDR3 length is 16 residues. J lost 5 bases, V lost 0 bases, and 10 bases had no gene match. Germline CDR1 reads LGHNA; CDR2 reads YNFKEQ. CDR3 nucleotides: TGTGCCAGCAGCCAAGAGGGGGGGGTGGTCTTCCACGAGCAGTACTTC. It yields the protein CASSQEGGVVFHEQYF.

V and J are TRBV4-2 and TRBJ2-7, with 11 positions matching TRBD2. Germline V gene sequence: CDR1 LGHNA, CDR2 YNFKEQ. J gave up 6 bases and V 1 base, and 11 bases lay outside the gene matches. The CDR3 totals 17 residues. CDR3 in amino acids: CASSQGATSGMGREQYF. CDR3 nucleotide sequence: TGTGCCAGCAGCCAAGGGGCGACTAGCGGGATGGGGCGCGAGCAGTACTTC.

This clone was observed a handful of times. CDR3 DNA: TGTGCCAGCAACGGGGGGGGACAGGGGAATGGCTACACCTTC. Residues: CASNGGGQGNGYTF. V and J are TRBV5-6 and TRBJ1-2; 10 bases map to TRBD1. This CDR3 is built from 14 residues. Losses at the gene ends were 6 bases for V and 6 bases for J; bases not matched to a gene: 8. The germline CDR1 and CDR2 sequences are SGHDT and YYEEEE. The full variable domain, in which reference TRBV5-6 and TRBJ1-2 provide the parts outside the CDR3, is DAGVTQSPTHLIKTRGQQVTLRCSPKSGHDTVSWYQQALGQGPQFIFQYYEEEERQRGNFPDRFSGHQFPNYSSELNVNALLLGDSALYLCASNGGGQGNGYTFGSGTRLTVV.

This clone was picked up one time. Its ends do not fully match the called genes, so a read error is possible. V is TRBV27 and J is TRBJ1-3; D call uncertain. The CDR3 extends over 18 amino acids. CDR1 and CDR2 from the germline V gene are MNHEY and SMNVEV (reference sequence). The DNA of the CDR3 is TGTGCCAGCAGTTTATCGTCACGCCGAGTGATCTCTGGAGACACCATATATTTT. Its protein is CASSLSSRRVISGDTIYF.

The rearrangement joins TRBV19 to TRBJ1-5; 7 positions agree with TRBD1. Unmatched junction bases numbered 11, after V lost 5 bases and J lost 7 bases. Germline V CDR1 and CDR2: LNHDA, SQIVND (reference sequence). The CDR3 totals 15 residues. The CDR3 region is CASSLRQGYGQPQHF. The DNA for the CDR3 is TGTGCCAGTAGTCTGAGACAGGGTTATGGGCAGCCCCAGCATTTT.

This clone has only one observation. V gene TRBV12-5 combines with J gene TRBJ2-5, with 9 nucleotides matching TRBD2. Germline values: CDR1 LGHNT, CDR2 FRNRAP. With V trimmed by 0 bases and J by 5 bases, 7 bases remained unmatched. This CDR3 is 16 amino acids long. The CDR3 is CASGLVLAGGVETQYF. CDR3 nucleotide sequence: TGTGCTAGTGGTTTGGTACTTGCGGGAGGGGTGGAGACCCAGTACTTC.